The clone carrying this T cell receptor beta chain was picked up a small number of times. The antigen remains undetermined. This CDR3 is 14 amino acids long. V shed 5 bases and J 6 bases; nucleotides not matched to a gene: 8. Germline CDR1 SGHRS, CDR2 YFSETQ. TCR cDNA, made by 5'RACE template switching, carried an added universal primer site and UMIs. TCRdb reprocessed the 5' RACE reads with MiXCR, giving one entry per CDR3 protein. The sample has fewer than 500,000 distinct CDR3 sequences; about 19% are singletons. These data come from a study of T cells after yellow fever vaccination. Study overall: Researchers used SMART-Seq v4 Ultra Low Input to prepare fractions that had low cell numbers. Study-wide results and caveats: Post-booster repertoires again held most primary-vaccination clones (about 95% CD4, roughly 88% CD8).

The chain recombines TRBV5-1 with TRBJ2-1, with 7 bases identical to TRBD2. Sequenced here: PBMCs, sampled before the yellow fever booster vaccination. The source of this sequence is a man aged 18 to 29 who received the YFV17D yellow fever vaccine. The CDR3 sequence: CASRWLAAPNEQFF. CDR3 DNA sequence: TGCGCCAGCAGGTGGCTAGCGGCCCCCAATGAGCAGTTCTTC.